This record covers a single T cell receptor beta chain. This specimen comes from a study of T-cell reconstitution after alpha-beta-depleted transplantation in children. Unique molecular identifiers tagged the TCRbeta library. TCRdb fed the PCR reads into MiXCR, producing one record per CDR3 protein. The sample yields some 200,000 distinct CDR3 sequences, roughly 7% seen once. Germline V lookup: CDR1 ENHRY, CDR2 SYGVKD. This CDR3 comprises 14 residues. With 6 bases clipped from V and 6 bases from J, the junction kept 11 bases outside the gene matches. Sample: PBMCs, taken before TCRalphabeta/CD19-depleted stem cell transplant. The chain has TRBV10-3 and TRBJ2-7; TRBD2 agrees at 7 bases. This TCR was recovered from a boy aged 2 to 10 with acute lymphoblastic leukemia, due to receive a stem cell transplant. The CDR3 DNA follows: TGTGCCATCAGAGCCGTCGGGGGGTCAGGCGAGCAGTACTTC. This sequence encodes CAIRAVGGSGEQYF.